Listed here are 22 T cell receptor beta chains from one sample, sequenced in a study of blood T cell repertoires in COVID-19 (TCRdb year 2020). The library was obtained by the immunoSEQ multiplex PCR assay. TCRdb's version of the immuneACCESS table is confined to in-frame rearrangements and falls short of the full clone set. An unresolved V gene accounts for under half of the shortfall where checked; the remainder is of unknown origin. The sample includes some 68,000 clones, with 90% observed a single time. More than 0.4% of the sample goes to the ten largest clones. Sequencing was done on a sample of peripheral blood. These TCRs come from a man aged 45-60 years with COVID-19, enrolled during active disease.

This clone was detected once. V gene TRBV6-5 combines with J gene TRBJ2-1, with TRBD2 matching 10 bases. This CDR3 spans 14 amino acids. Trimming cost V 6 bases and J 4 bases; bases outside gene matches: 3. Germline values: CDR1 MNHEY, CDR2 SVGAGI. CDR3 sequence (DNA): TGTGCCAGCAGAGGGACTAGCGAGTACAATGAGCAGTTCTTC. Its protein product is CASRGTSEYNEQFF.

This clone occurred a few times. The chain links TRBV5-1 to TRBJ2-7, with a possible D match to TRBD2 (7 bases). The V gene's germline CDR1 is SGHRS and CDR2 YFSETQ. V was clipped by 4 bases and J by 5 bases, with 10 bases between them. There are 12 residues in the CDR3. The CDR3: CASSEGGDEQYF. The CDR3 DNA reads TGCGCCAGCAGCGAGGGGGGGGACGAGCAGTACTTC.

The chain has TRBV6-5 and TRBJ1-5; 11 bases are a match to TRBD1. Losses at the gene ends were 5 bases for V and 7 bases for J; bases not matched to a gene: 7. Germline V lookup: CDR1 MNHEY, CDR2 SVGAGI. The CDR3 totals 15 residues. The CDR3 bases are TGTGCCAGCAGTCGACATGGGACAGGGGGACAGCCCCAGCATTTT. Amino acids: CASSRHGTGGQPQHF.

J is TRBJ2-1 and V is TRBV3-1 (or the pseudogene TRBV3-2); TRBD2 agrees at 7 bases. CDR3 length: 15 amino acids. Germline lookup yields CDR1 LGHDT and CDR2 YNNKEL (reference sequence). The V segment lost 4 bases and the J segment 0 bases; nucleotides outside the gene matches: 3. CDR3 loop: CASSPSSGSYNEQFF. CDR3 in DNA: TGTGCCAGCAGCCCCTCTAGCGGCTCCTACAATGAGCAGTTCTTC.

For the CDR3, the DNA is TGCAGCGTTGGGACAGGGGGCGTCGGTAACACCATATATTTT. Translation gives CSVGTGGVGNTIYF. The J gene is TRBJ1-3, the V gene TRBV29-1; 11 bases agree with TRBD1. V lost 4 bases and J lost 7; bases outside the gene matches: 6. Germline loops: CDR1 SQVTM, CDR2 ANQGSEA. CDR3 length equals 14 residues.

The CDR3 DNA reads TGTGCCAGCAGCGACCGTACTAGCGACTACAATGAGCAGTTCTTC. As protein: CASSDRTSDYNEQFF. The gene calls are TRBV7-2 and TRBJ2-1; 7 positions agree with TRBD2. The V gene's germline CDR1 is SGHTA and CDR2 FQGNSA. The CDR3 spans 15 residues. The V and J ends lost 5 bases and 3 bases, in that order; junction bases with no gene match: 7.

This clone was seen a few times. The rearrangement links TRBV28 to TRBJ2-4; 7 nucleotides line up with TRBD1. The J segment lost 1 base and the V segment lost 3 bases, leaving 24 bases of the junction unmatched. This CDR3 region has 22 residues. Germline V gives CDR1 MDHEN, CDR2 SYDVKM. CDR3 sequence (DNA): TGTGCCAGCAGTTTCGAATTTAAGACAGGGAAGATATTTAGAGGGGCCAAAAACATTCAGTACTTC. Its translation is CASSFEFKTGKIFRGAKNIQYF.

This rearrangement joins TRBV30 to TRBJ1-4; 7 positions agree with TRBD1. The V and J ends lost 3 bases and 4 bases, in that order; junction bases with no gene match: 5. Looked up from germline, CDR1 is GTSNPN and CDR2 is SVGIG (reference sequence). This CDR3 spans 14 amino acids. The CDR3 region has the DNA TGTGCCTGGAGCCCGGGACAGATTAATGAAAAACTGTTTTTT. Encoded protein: CAWSPGQINEKLFF.

This rearrangement joins TRBV18 to TRBJ2-3, with D possibly matching TRBD2 (6 bases). The CDR3 length is 17 residues. From germline, CDR1 is KGHSH and CDR2 LQKENI. The V end was cut by 3 bases, the J end by 1 base, with 17 bases between. The CDR3 bases are TGTGCCAGCTCACCCCCTGGATACGGGAGCGGCACAGATACGCAGTATTTT. It yields the protein CASSPPGYGSGTDTQYF.

The CDR3 loop reads CAAGGTADTGELFF. CDR3 DNA: TGTGCCGCGGGGGGGACTGCGGACACCGGGGAGCTGTTTTTT. The J gene is TRBJ2-2, the V gene TRBV19; 9 positions agree with TRBD2. Germline CDR1 and CDR2: LNHDA and SQIVND (reference sequence). The trim removed 11 bases at V and 3 bases at J, leaving 7 bases unmatched. The CDR3 is 14 amino acids.

The chain links TRBV4-2 to TRBJ2-3; 11 bases map to TRBD2. Unmatched junction bases numbered 0, after V lost 0 bases and J lost 4 bases. The CDR3 runs to 15 residues. The V gene's germline CDR1 is LGHNA and CDR2 YNFKEQ. In DNA form, the CDR3 reads TGTGCCAGCAGCCAAGAACTAGCGGGGGCAGATACGCAGTATTTT. Translated: CASSQELAGADTQYF.

The rearrangement uses TRBV19 and TRBJ1-5; no clear D. V shed 10 bases and J shed 5 bases, with 15 bases lying between them. There are 13 residues in the CDR3. The germline CDR1 and CDR2 sequences are LNHDA and SQIVND (reference sequence). The CDR3 region has the DNA TGTGCCACCAAACTGGCGGTTGATCAGCCCCAGCATTTT. As protein: CATKLAVDQPQHF.

The V and J genes are TRBV5-1 and TRBJ1-1; 7 bases are a match to TRBD1. Germline trimming cut 2 bases from V and 1 base from J; bases unmatched to any gene: 2. This CDR3 region has 14 residues. Per the germline V gene, CDR1 is SGHRS and CDR2 is YFSETQ. This CDR3 is CASSFRQGNTEAFF. The DNA for the CDR3 is TGCGCCAGCAGCTTTAGACAGGGGAACACTGAAGCTTTCTTT.

V usage is TRBV18 and J usage is TRBJ1-2; TRBD1 agrees at 11 bases. CDR1 is KGHSH, CDR2 LQKENI, per germline. After removal of 7 bases from V and 4 bases from J, the junction contained 8 bases not matched to a gene. The CDR3 runs 15 residues. The DNA of the CDR3 is TGTGCCAGCTGGAACGGACAGGGGGCTATCTATGGCTACACCTTC. This encodes CASWNGQGAIYGYTF.

The chain couples TRBV2 to TRBJ2-1, with 7 nucleotides matching TRBD1. The CDR3 covers 13 residues. Looked up from germline, CDR1 is SNHLY and CDR2 is FYNNEI. J lost 4 bases, V lost 6 bases, and 3 bases had no gene match. The CDR3 sequence is CASRDRSYNEQFF. The CDR3 region has the DNA TGTGCCAGCAGGGACAGGTCTTACAATGAGCAGTTCTTC.

To note about this clone: At one end the junction does not follow the germline gene, possibly because of a read error. V is TRBV7-9 and J is TRBJ2-5; TRBD2 is a possible D gene (5 bases). CDR1 is SEHNR and CDR2 is FQNEAQ in the germline V gene (reference sequence). The CDR3 totals 14 residues. The CDR3 sequence is CASTKGAYQETQYF. CDR3 DNA: TGTGCCAGCACCAAGGGAGCGTACCAGGAGACCCAGTACTTC. The whole variable domain, filled in from reference TRBV7-9 and TRBJ2-5, reads DTGVSQNPRHKITKRGQNVTFRCDPISEHNRLYWYRQTLGQGPEFLTYFQNEAQLEKSRLLSDRFSAERPKGSFSTLEIQRTEQGDSAMYLCASTKGAYQETQYFGPGTRLLVL.

This clone was seen once. V is TRBV3-1 (or the pseudogene TRBV3-2) and J is TRBJ2-7; 10 positions match TRBD2. The CDR3 consists of 16 residues. The V segment lost 6 bases and the J segment 4 bases; nucleotides outside the gene matches: 12. Germline V gene sequence: CDR1 LGHDT, CDR2 YNNKEL (reference sequence). The CDR3 region has the DNA TGTGCCAGCAGACCTGGGACTAGCGCTCGCGGGTACGAGCAGTACTTC. The encoded protein is CASRPGTSARGYEQYF.

The J gene is TRBJ2-1, the V gene TRBV15, with D perhaps TRBD1 (5 bases). V gave up 9 bases and J gave up 0 bases, with 15 bases separating them. The CDR3 extends over 15 amino acids. The V gene's germline CDR1 is LNHNV and CDR2 YYDKDF (reference sequence). The CDR3 sequence: CATQGGRASYNEQFF. In nucleotides, the CDR3 is TGTGCCACGCAGGGTGGTCGGGCCTCCTACAATGAGCAGTTCTTC.

V gene TRBV29-1 combines with J gene TRBJ1-1; D unclear. There are 13 residues in the CDR3. Germline CDR1 and CDR2: SQVTM and ANQGSEA. Trimming removed 6 bases at V and 0 bases at J, with 11 bases between. The CDR3 bases are TGCAGCGTCCAACAGACGGTGAACACTGAAGCTTTCTTT. Protein sequence: CSVQQTVNTEAFF. The variable domain in full, completed from reference TRBV29-1 and TRBJ1-1, reads SAVISQKPSRDICQRGTSLTIQCQVDSQVTMMFWYRQQPGQSLTLIATANQGSEATYESGFVIDKFPISRPNLTFSTLTVSNMSPEDSSIYLCSVQQTVNTEAFFGQGTRLTVV.

This chain connects TRBV19 to TRBJ1-2, with 7 bases fitting TRBD1. This CDR3 region has 15 residues. From germline, CDR1 is LNHDA and CDR2 SQIVND (reference sequence). After removal of 7 bases from V and 0 bases from J, the junction contained 8 bases not matched to a gene. CDR3 nucleotides: TGTGCCAGTATTTCCACGGGACAGTCTAACTATGGCTACACCTTC. This codes for CASISTGQSNYGYTF.

V usage is TRBV29-1 and J usage is TRBJ2-1, with 9 nucleotides matching TRBD2. Trimming removed 3 bases from V and 6 bases from J; junction bases left unmatched: 6. This CDR3 contains 14 residues. In germline, CDR1 is SQVTM, CDR2 ANQGSEA. CDR3 protein: CSVEVRGGLNEQFF. The CDR3, as DNA: TGCAGCGTTGAGGTGCGGGGGGGGCTCAATGAGCAGTTCTTC.

This clone was detected only once. The J gene is TRBJ1-5, the V gene TRBV6-1; D call uncertain. The CDR3 spans 15 residues. The germline V and J ends were trimmed by 2 bases and 5 bases, with 13 bases remaining between them. Germline CDR1 and CDR2: MNHNS and SASEGT. The CDR3: CASSEFVRVDQPQHF. CDR3 bases: TGTGCCAGCAGTGAATTCGTGAGGGTAGATCAGCCCCAGCATTTT.